This TCR beta chain was retrieved from a study of blood T cells in healthy people across ages. The study's findings and limits: Long-lived donors had more naive CD4+ cells and higher diversity than aged donors.

A second PCR of roughly 7 to 11 cycles used a sample-barcoded 5' primer and a J-beta primer mix. Every single cDNA molecule received a tag from a template-switch adaptor with 12 random nucleotides. Using its own MiXCR run on the 5' RACE reads, TCRdb lists one record per CDR3 protein. The sample holds some 1 million distinct CDR3 sequences, under 55% seen once. As regards this clonotype: The antigen is unknown.

Between the trimmed V and J ends, which lost 0 bases and 0 bases, there was a span of 11 bases. CDR3 length: 16 residues. In germline, CDR1 is DFQATT, CDR2 SNEGSKA (reference sequence). The sample, about 9.2 milliliters of peripheral blood, was drawn from each donor. A minimum of 5.5 micrograms of total RNA was extracted per sample. Sequenced: blood. This receptor was identified in a woman aged 55 to 70 in good health. This rearrangement joins TRBV20-1 to TRBJ1-4; D gene uncertain. The CDR3 reads CSARDPSPATNEKLFF. The DNA for the CDR3 is TGCAGTGCTAGAGATCCGTCCCCTGCAACTAATGAAAAACTGTTTTTT.